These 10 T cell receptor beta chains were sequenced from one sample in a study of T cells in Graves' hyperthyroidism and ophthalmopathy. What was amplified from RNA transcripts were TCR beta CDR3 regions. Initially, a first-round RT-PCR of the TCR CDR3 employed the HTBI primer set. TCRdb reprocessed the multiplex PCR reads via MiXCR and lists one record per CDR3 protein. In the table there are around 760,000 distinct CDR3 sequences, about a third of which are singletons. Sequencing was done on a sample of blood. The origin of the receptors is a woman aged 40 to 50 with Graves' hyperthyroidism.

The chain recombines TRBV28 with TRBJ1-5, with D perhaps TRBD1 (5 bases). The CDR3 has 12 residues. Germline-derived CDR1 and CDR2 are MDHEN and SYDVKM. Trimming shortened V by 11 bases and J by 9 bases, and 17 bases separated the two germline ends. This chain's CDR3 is CAVRGVRGPQHF. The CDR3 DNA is TGTGCCGTGAGAGGGGTCCGGGGGCCCCAGCATTTT.

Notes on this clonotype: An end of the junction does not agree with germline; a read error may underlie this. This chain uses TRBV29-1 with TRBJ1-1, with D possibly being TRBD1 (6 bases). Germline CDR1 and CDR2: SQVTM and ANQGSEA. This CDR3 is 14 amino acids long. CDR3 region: CSVVARDKNTGAFF. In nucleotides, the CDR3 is TGCAGCGTTGTTGCTCGGGACAAGAACACTGGAGCTTTCTTT.

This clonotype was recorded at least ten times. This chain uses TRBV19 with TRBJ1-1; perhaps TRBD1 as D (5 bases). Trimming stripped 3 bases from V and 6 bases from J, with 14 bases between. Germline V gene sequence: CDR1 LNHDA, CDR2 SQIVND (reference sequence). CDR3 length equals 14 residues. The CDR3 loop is CASSMLRVGAEAFF. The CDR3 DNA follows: TGTGCCAGTAGTATGCTCAGGGTAGGCGCTGAAGCTTTCTTT.

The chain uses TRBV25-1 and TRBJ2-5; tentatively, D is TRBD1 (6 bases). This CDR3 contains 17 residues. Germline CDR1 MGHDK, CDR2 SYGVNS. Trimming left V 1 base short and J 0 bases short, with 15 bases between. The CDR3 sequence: CASSELVIRDNQETQYF. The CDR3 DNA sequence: TGTGCCAGCAGTGAATTGGTAATCCGGGACAACCAAGAGACCCAGTACTTC.

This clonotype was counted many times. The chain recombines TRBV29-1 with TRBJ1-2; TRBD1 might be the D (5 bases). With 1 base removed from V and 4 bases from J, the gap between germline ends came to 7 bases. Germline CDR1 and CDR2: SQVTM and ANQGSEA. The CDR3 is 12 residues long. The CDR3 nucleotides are TGCAGCGTTGAAGTGGGGGTCTATGGCTACACCTTC. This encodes CSVEVGVYGYTF.

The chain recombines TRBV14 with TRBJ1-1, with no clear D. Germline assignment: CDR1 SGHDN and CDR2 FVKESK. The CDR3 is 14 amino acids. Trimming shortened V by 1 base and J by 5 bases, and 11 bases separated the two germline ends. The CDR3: CASSQVRLLTEAFF. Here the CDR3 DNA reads TGTGCCAGCAGCCAAGTACGGCTCCTTACTGAAGCTTTCTTT.

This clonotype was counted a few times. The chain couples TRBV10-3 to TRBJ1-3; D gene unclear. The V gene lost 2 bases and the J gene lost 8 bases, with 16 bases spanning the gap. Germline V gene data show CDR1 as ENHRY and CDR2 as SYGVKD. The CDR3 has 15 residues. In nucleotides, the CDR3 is TGTGCCATCAGTGAGAGGACTGCTAATGAGGACACCATATATTTT. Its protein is CAISERTANEDTIYF.

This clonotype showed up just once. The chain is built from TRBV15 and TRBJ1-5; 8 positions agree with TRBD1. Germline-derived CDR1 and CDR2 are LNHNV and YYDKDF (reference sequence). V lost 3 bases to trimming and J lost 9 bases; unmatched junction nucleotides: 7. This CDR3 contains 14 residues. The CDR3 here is CATSRDRDPRPQHF. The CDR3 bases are TGTGCCACCAGCAGGGACAGGGATCCAAGGCCCCAGCATTTT.

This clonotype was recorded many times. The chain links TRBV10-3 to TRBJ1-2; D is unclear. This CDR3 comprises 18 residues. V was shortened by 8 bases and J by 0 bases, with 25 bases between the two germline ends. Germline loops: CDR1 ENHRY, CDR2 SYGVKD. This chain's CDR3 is CAIADRGDGRNPNYGYTF. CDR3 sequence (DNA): TGTGCCATCGCGGACCGTGGAGACGGACGAAATCCTAACTATGGCTACACCTTC.

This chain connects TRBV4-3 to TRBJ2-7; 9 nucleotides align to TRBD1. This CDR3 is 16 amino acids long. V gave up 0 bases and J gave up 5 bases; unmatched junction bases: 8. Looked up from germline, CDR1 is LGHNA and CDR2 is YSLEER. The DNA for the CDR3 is TGCGCCAGCAGCCAAGATCCGACAGGGGGTAGGGACGAGCAGTACTTC. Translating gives CASSQDPTGGRDEQYF.